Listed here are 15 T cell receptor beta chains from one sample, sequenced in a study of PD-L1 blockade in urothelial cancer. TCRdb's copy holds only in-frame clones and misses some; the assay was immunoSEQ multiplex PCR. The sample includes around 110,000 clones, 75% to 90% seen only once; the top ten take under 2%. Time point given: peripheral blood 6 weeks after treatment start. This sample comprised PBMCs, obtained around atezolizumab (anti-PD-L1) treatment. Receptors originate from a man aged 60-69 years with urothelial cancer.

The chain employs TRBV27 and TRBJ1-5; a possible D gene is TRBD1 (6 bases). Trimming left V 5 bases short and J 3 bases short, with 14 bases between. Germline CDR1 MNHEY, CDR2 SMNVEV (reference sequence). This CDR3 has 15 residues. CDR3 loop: CASSMLSGVNQPQHF. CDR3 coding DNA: TGTGCCAGCAGTATGCTATCAGGGGTCAATCAGCCCCAGCATTTT.

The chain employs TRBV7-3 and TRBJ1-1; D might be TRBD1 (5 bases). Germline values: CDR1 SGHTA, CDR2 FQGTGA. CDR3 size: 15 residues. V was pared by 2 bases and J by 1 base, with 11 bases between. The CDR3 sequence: CASSLGGGSNTEAFF. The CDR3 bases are TGTGCCAGCAGCTTAGGTGGGGGGTCGAACACTGAAGCTTTCTTT.

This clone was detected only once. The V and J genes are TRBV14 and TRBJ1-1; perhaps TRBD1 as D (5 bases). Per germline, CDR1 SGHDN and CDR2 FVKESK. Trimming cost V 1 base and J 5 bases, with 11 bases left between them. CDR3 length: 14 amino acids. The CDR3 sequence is CASSQGGVETEAFF. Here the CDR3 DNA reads TGTGCCAGCAGCCAAGGGGGGGTGGAAACTGAAGCTTTCTTT.

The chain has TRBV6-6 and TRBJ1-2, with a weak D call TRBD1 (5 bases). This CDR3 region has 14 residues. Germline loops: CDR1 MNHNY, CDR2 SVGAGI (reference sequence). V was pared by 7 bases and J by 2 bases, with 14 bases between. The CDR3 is CASTLSPGNYGYTF. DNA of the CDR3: TGTGCCAGCACCCTCAGTCCAGGGAACTATGGCTACACCTTC.

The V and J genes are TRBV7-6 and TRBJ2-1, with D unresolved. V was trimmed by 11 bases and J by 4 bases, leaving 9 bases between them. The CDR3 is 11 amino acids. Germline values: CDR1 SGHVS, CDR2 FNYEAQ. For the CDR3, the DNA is TGTGCCGTACGCGGTTACAATGAGCAGTTCTTC. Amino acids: CAVRGYNEQFF.

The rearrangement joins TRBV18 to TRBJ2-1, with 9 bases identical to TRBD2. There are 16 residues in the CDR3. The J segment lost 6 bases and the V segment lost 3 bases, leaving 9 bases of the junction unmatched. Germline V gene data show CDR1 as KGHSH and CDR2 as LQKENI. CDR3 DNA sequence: TGTGCCAGCTCACCGCTGGGGACTAGCCCCCTCAATGAGCAGTTCTTC. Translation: CASSPLGTSPLNEQFF.

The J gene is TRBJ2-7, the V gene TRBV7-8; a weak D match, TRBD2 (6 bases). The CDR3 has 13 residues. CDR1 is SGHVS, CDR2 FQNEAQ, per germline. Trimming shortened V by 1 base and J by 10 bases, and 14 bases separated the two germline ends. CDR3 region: CASSLVAGRVQYF. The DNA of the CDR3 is TGTGCCAGCAGCTTAGTGGCGGGAAGAGTCCAGTACTTC.

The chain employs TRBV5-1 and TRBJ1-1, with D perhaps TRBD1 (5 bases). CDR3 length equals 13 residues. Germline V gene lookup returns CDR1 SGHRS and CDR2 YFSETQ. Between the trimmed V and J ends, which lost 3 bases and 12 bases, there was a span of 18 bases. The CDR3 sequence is CASSSESTGVTFF. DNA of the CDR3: TGCGCCAGCAGCTCGGAAAGTACAGGAGTTACTTTCTTT. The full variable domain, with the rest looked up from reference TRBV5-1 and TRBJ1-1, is KAGVTQTPRYLIKTRGQQVTLSCSPISGHRSVSWYQQTPGQGLQFLFEYFSETQRNKGNFPGRFSGRQFSNSRSEMNVSTLELGDSALYLCASSSESTGVTFFGQGTRLTVV.

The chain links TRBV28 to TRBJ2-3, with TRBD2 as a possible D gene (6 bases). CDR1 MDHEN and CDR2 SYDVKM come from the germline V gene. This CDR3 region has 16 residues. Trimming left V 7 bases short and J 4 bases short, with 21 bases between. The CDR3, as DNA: TGTGCCAGCACCTCGGAGGGTCCCACAGACGCAGATACGCAGTATTTT. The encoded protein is CASTSEGPTDADTQYF.

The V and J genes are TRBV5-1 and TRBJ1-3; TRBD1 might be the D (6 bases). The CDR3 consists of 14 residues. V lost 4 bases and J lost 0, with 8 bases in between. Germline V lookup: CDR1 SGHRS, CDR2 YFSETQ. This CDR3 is CASSPRGSGNTIYF. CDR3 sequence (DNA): TGCGCCAGCAGCCCCAGGGGCTCTGGAAACACCATATATTTT. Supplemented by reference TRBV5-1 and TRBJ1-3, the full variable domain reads KAGVTQTPRYLIKTRGQQVTLSCSPISGHRSVSWYQQTPGQGLQFLFEYFSETQRNKGNFPGRFSGRQFSNSRSEMNVSTLELGDSALYLCASSPRGSGNTIYFGEGSWLTVV.

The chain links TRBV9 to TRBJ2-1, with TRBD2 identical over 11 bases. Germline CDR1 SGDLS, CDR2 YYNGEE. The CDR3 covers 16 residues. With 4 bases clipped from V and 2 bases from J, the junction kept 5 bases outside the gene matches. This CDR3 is CASSTPSGRTYNEQFF. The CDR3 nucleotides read TGTGCCAGCAGCACCCCTAGCGGGAGGACCTACAATGAGCAGTTCTTC.

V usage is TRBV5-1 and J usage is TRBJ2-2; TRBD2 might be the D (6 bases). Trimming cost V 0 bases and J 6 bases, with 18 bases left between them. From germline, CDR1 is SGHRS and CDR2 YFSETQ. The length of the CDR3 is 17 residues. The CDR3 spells CASSLAVRGTGAGELFF. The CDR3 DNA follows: TGCGCCAGCAGCTTGGCCGTACGGGGAACGGGGGCCGGGGAGCTGTTTTTT.

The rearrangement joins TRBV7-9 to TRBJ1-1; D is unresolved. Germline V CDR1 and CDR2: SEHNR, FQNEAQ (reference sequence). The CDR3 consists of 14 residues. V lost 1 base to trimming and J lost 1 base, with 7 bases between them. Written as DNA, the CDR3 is TGTGCCAGCAGCTTAGGGCTGCCGAACACTGAAGCTTTCTTT. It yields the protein CASSLGLPNTEAFF.

As DNA, the CDR3 is TGCGCCAGCAGCCAAGAGCCAGTTGCGGTCAACGAGCAGTACTTC. Its translation: CASSQEPVAVNEQYF. V gene TRBV4-1 combines with J gene TRBJ2-7; no definite D call. CDR3 size: 15 residues. V was shortened by 0 bases and J by 5 bases, with 14 bases between the two germline ends. Germline CDR1 reads MGHRA; CDR2 reads YSYEKL.

Here the CDR3 DNA reads TGCGCCAGCAGCTTGGTCCGTTCGGGTGGGGAAGCTTTCTTT. Residues: CASSLVRSGGEAFF. This chain links TRBV5-1 with TRBJ1-1; D is undetermined. Trimming left V 0 bases short and J 8 bases short, with 14 bases between. Germline V gene sequence: CDR1 SGHRS, CDR2 YFSETQ. This CDR3 is built from 14 residues.